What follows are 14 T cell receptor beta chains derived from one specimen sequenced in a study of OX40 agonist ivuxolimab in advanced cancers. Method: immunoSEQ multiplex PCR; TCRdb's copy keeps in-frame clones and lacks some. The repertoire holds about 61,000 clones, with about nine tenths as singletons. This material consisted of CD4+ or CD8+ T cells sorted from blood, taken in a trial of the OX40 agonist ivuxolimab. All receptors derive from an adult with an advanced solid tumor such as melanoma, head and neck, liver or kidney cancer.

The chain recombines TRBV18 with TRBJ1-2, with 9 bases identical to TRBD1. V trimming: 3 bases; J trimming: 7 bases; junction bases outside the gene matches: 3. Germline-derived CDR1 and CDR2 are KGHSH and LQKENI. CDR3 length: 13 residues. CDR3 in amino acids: CASSPDRGIGYTF. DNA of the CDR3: TGTGCCAGCTCACCCGACAGGGGGATTGGCTACACCTTC.

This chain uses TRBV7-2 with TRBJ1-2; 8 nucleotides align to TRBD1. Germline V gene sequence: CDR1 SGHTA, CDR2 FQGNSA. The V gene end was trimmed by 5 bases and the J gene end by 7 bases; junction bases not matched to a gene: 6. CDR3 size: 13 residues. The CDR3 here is CASSTPGTGGYTF. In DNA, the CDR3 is TGTGCCAGCAGCACCCCCGGGACAGGTGGCTACACCTTC.

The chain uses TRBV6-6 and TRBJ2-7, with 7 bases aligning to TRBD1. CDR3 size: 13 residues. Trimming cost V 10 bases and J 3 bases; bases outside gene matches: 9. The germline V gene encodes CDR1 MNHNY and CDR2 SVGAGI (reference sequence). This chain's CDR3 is CATRRDSSYEQYF. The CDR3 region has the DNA TGTGCCACACGCCGGGACAGCAGCTACGAGCAGTACTTC.

Here the CDR3 reads CASSLFGGPGNEKLFF. The CDR3 DNA is TGTGCCAGTAGTCTTTTCGGGGGGCCGGGTAATGAAAAACTGTTTTTT. V and J are TRBV19 and TRBJ1-4; tentatively, D is TRBD1 (6 bases). The CDR3 spans 16 residues. CDR1 LNHDA and CDR2 SQIVND come from the germline V gene (reference sequence). Trimming removed 5 bases at V and 4 bases at J, with 17 bases between.

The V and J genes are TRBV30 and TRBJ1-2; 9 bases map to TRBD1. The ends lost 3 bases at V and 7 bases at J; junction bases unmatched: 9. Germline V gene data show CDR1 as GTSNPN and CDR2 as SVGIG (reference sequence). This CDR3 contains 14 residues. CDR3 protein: CAWRGTGTGGGYTF. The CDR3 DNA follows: TGTGCCTGGAGGGGGACAGGGACCGGGGGTGGCTACACCTTC.

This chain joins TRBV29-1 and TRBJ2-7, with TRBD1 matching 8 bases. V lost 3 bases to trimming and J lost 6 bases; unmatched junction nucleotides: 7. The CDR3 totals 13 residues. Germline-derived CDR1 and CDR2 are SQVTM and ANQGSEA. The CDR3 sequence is CSVDSAGGGEQYF. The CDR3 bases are TGCAGCGTTGATAGCGCAGGGGGCGGCGAGCAGTACTTC.

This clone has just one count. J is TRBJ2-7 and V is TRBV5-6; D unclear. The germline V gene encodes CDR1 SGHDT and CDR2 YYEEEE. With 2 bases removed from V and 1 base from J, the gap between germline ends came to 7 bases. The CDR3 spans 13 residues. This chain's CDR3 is CASSLEISYEQYF. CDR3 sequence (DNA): TGTGCCAGCAGCTTAGAGATTTCCTACGAGCAGTACTTC.

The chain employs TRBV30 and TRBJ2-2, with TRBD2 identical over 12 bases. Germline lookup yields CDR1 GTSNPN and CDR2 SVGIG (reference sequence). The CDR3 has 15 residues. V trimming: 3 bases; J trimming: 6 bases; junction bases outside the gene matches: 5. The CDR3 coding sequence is TGTGCCTGGAGCGCCACTAGCGGGAGGTCCGGGGAGCTGTTTTTT. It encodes CAWSATSGRSGELFF.

The CDR3 region is CASSLTGGVLDEQFF. DNA for the CDR3: TGTGCCAGCAGCTTAACGGGGGGCGTATTGGATGAGCAGTTCTTC. The V gene is TRBV11-3, the J gene TRBJ2-1; possible D gene TRBD2, 7 bases. The CDR3 extends over 15 amino acids. CDR1 and CDR2 from the germline V gene are SGHNT and YENEEA. The V gene lost 2 bases and the J gene lost 8 bases, with 16 bases spanning the gap. Variable domain in full (rest from reference TRBV11-3 and TRBJ2-1): EAGVVQSPRYKIIEKKQPVAFWCNPISGHNTLYWYLQNLGQGPELLIRYENEEAVDDSQLPKDRFSAERLKGVDSTLKIQPAELGDSAVYLCASSLTGGVLDEQFFGPGTRLTVL.

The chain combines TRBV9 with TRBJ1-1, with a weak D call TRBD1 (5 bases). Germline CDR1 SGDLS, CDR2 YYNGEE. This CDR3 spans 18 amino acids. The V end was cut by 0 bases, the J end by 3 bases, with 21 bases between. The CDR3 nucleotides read TGTGCCAGCAGCGTAGTCGGGGACTCCCGAGGTCCGGACACTGAAGCTTTCTTT. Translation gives CASSVVGDSRGPDTEAFF. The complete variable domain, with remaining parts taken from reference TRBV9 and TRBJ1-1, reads DSGVTQTPKHLITATGQRVTLRCSPRSGDLSVYWYQQSLDQGLQFLIQYYNGEERAKGNILERFSAQQFPDLHSELNLSSLELGDSALYFCASSVVGDSRGPDTEAFFGQGTRLTVV.

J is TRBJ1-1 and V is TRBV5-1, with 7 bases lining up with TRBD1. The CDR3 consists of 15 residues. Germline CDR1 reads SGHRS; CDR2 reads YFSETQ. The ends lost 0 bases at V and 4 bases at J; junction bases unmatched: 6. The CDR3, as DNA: TGCGCCAGCAGCTTGGAGGTAGGGGGCGTCACTGAAGCTTTCTTT. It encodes CASSLEVGGVTEAFF. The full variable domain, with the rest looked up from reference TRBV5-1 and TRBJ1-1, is KAGVTQTPRYLIKTRGQQVTLSCSPISGHRSVSWYQQTPGQGLQFLFEYFSETQRNKGNFPGRFSGRQFSNSRSEMNVSTLELGDSALYLCASSLEVGGVTEAFFGQGTRLTVV.

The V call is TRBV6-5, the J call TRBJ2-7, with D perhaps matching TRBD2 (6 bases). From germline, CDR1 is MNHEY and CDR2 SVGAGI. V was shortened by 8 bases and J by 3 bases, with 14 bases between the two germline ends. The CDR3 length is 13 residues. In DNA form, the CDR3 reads TGTGCCAGCTCAGCCGGGACTTTCTACGAGCAGTACTTC. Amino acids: CASSAGTFYEQYF.

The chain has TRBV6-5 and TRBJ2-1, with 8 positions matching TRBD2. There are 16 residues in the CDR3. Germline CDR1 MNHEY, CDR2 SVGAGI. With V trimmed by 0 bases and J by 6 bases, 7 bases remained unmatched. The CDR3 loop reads CASSYSAGTRGNEQFF. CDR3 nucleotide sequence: TGTGCCAGCAGTTACTCAGCCGGGACTAGAGGCAATGAGCAGTTCTTC.

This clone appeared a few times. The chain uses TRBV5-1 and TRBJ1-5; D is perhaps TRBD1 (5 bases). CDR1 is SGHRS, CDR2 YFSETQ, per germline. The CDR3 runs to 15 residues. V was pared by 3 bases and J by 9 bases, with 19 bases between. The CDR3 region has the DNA TGCGCCAGCAGCTATGGAGGTGGCGGGGACTCGCCCCAGCATTTT. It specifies CASSYGGGGDSPQHF. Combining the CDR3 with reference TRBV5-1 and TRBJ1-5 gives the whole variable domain KAGVTQTPRYLIKTRGQQVTLSCSPISGHRSVSWYQQTPGQGLQFLFEYFSETQRNKGNFPGRFSGRQFSNSRSEMNVSTLELGDSALYLCASSYGGGGDSPQHFGDGTRLSIL.